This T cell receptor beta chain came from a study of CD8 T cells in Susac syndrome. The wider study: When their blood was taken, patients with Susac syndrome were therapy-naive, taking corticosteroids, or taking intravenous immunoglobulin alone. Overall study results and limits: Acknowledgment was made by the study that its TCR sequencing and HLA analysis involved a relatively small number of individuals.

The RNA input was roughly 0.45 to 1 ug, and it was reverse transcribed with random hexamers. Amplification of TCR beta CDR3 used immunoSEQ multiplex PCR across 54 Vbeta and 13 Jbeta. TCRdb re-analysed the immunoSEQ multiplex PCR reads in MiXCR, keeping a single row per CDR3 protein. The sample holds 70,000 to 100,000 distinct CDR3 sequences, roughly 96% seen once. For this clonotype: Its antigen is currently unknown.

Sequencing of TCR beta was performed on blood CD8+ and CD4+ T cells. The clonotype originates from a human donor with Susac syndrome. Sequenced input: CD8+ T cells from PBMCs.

CDR3 bases: TGTGCCAGCAGCACACAGGGCGGGGGCTATGGCTACACCTTC. It translates to CASSTQGGGYGYTF. The rearrangement links TRBV6-5 to TRBJ1-2, with a possible D match to TRBD1 (6 bases). Germline V gene data show CDR1 as MNHEY and CDR2 as SVGAGI. Trimming took 6 bases from V and 4 from J, leaving 15 bases between them. The length of the CDR3 is 14 residues.